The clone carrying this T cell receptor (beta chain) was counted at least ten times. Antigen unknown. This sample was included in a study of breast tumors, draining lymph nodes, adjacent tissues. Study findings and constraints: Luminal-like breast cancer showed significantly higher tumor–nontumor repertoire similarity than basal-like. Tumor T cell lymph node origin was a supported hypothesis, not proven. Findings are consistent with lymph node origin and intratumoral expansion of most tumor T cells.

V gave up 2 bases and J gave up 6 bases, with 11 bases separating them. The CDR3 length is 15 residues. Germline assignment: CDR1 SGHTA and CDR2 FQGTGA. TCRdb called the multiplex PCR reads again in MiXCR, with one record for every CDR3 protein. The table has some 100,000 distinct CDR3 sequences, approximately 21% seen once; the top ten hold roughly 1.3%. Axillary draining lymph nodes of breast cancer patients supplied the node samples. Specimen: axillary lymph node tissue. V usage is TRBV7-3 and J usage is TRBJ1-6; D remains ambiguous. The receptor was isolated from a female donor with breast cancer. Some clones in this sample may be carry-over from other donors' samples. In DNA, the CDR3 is TGTGCCAGCAGCTTAGGTAGCGGAGTTAATTCACCCCTCCACTTT. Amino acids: CASSLGSGVNSPLHF.